Listed below are T cell receptor beta chains from one sample, sequenced in a study of vaccination and CD4 T cells after COVID-19. One entry per CDR3 protein results from TCRdb running MiXCR on the PCR reads. The sample contains about 10,000 distinct CDR3 sequences, 20% to 30% of which appear only once. No antigens are known for them. The input for sequencing was CD4+ T cells from blood, cultured in vitro, taken before SARS-CoV-2 vaccination. The receptors derive from a human donor who received a COVID-19 vaccine. CDR3s include the opening cysteine and the closing phenylalanine or tryptophan. Each record gives: J gene, clone size, D gene, V gene, CDR3 protein, CDR3 DNA. A D gene is named only where the DNA matches it firmly. Size is omitted from some rows. Given values are once, few, many or a class for expanded clones.

TRBJ2-7	.	.	TRBV12-3/TRBV12-4	CASSRGDASSYEQYF	TGTGCCAGCAGTCGCGGGGACGCCAGCTCCTACGAGCAGTACTTC
TRBJ1-4	.	TRBD1	TRBV30	CARGQGLGEKLFF	TGTGCCCGGGGACAGGGCTTGGGTGAAAAACTGTTTTTT
TRBJ1-1	.	.	TRBV29-1	CSVVGQLNTEAFF	TGCAGCGTTGTCGGGCAGTTGAACACTGAAGCTTTCTTT
TRBJ1-3	.	.	TRBV2	CASSWMVSGNTIYF	TGTGCCAGCAGTTGGATGGTCTCTGGAAACACCATATATTTT
TRBJ1-6	few	TRBD1	TRBV6-1	CATTTGTGVDSPLHF	TGTGCCACTACTACGGGGACAGGGGTGGATTCACCCCTCCACTTT
TRBJ1-2	.	TRBD1	TRBV20-1	CSATRDREGGYTF	TGCAGTGCTACTAGGGACAGGGAGGGTGGCTACACCTTC
TRBJ1-1	medium-sized	.	TRBV7-9	CASSLVWTAKNTEAFF	TGTGCCAGCAGCTTAGTCTGGACGGCAAAGAACACTGAAGCTTTCTTT
TRBJ2-1	few	TRBD1	TRBV10-3	CAIKTGGLHEQFF	TGTGCCATCAAGACAGGGGGTTTGCATGAGCAGTTCTTC
TRBJ2-2	few	TRBD1	TRBV5-1	CASSLGQGAGELFF	TGCGCCAGCAGCTTGGGACAGGGGGCCGGGGAGCTGTTTTTT
TRBJ1-2	.	.	TRBV2	CASRIEINYGYTF	TGTGCCAGCAGAATCGAGATAAACTATGGCTACACCTTC
TRBJ1-5	.	.	TRBV11-2	CASSLGAGQPQHF	TGTGCCAGCAGCTTGGGGGCAGGGCAGCCCCAGCATTTT
TRBJ2-3	few	TRBD2	TRBV7-9	CASSPWTSGRTDTQYF	TGTGCCAGCAGCCCTTGGACTAGCGGTCGCACAGATACGCAGTATTTT
TRBJ1-4	.	TRBD1	TRBV15	CATSRTGTANEKLFF	TGTGCCACCAGCAGGACCGGGACAGCTAATGAAAAACTGTTTTTT
TRBJ2-5	few	TRBD1	TRBV7-2	CASSLGGQTQETQYF	TGTGCCAGCAGCTTAGGGGGACAGACTCAAGAGACCCAGTACTTC
TRBJ1-1	few	.	TRBV7-6	CASSPGWGTEAFF	TGTGCCAGCAGCCCTGGGTGGGGGACTGAAGCTTTCTTT
TRBJ1-2	.	.	TRBV2	CASSEQPAGRVQRGYTF	TGTGCCAGCAGTGAACAACCCGCAGGGAGGGTCCAGCGCGGCTACACCTTC
TRBJ1-1	.	.	TRBV7-9	CASSLREGWGAFF	TGTGCCAGCAGCCTCCGCGAAGGATGGGGAGCTTTCTTT
TRBJ2-7	few	.	TRBV9	CASTPGLPISSSYEQYF	TGTGCCAGCACCCCGGGACTTCCAATCTCATCCTCCTACGAGCAGTACTTC
TRBJ2-7	few	.	TRBV5-6	CASSFVNEQYF	TGTGCCAGCAGCTTCGTGAACGAGCAGTACTTC
TRBJ2-7	.	TRBD2	TRBV27	CASSLTLAGTYEQYF	TGTGCCAGCAGTTTAACCCTAGCGGGGACCTACGAGCAGTACTTC
TRBJ1-1	.	.	TRBV6-5	CASSSGWGRMNTEAFF	TGTGCCAGCAGTTCAGGTTGGGGGCGGATGAACACTGAAGCTTTCTTT
TRBJ2-5	few	TRBD2	TRBV7-3	CASSPSGGGETETQYF	TGTGCCAGCAGCCCCAGCGGGGGGGGAGAGACAGAGACCCAGTACTTC
TRBJ1-2	few	.	TRBV23-1	CASSQLLLIGLWAHSYGYTF	TGCGCCAGCAGTCAGTTGTTGTTGATAGGATTATGGGCCCATAGTTATGGCTACACCTTC
TRBJ2-7	medium-sized	TRBD2	TRBV7-2	CASSLRPGLLAATYEQYF	TGTGCCAGCAGCTTAAGGCCGGGATTACTAGCGGCCACCTACGAGCAGTACTTC
TRBJ2-7	.	TRBD2	TRBV5-1	CASSWAGSGGSEQYF	TGCGCCAGCAGCTGGGCGGGTAGCGGGGGTAGCGAGCAGTACTTC
TRBJ2-7	.	TRBD2	TRBV30	CAWSRPGGNYEQYF	TGTGCCTGGAGTCGTCCGGGAGGTAACTACGAGCAGTACTTC
TRBJ2-1	.	TRBD2	TRBV29-1	CSTTGTTYNEQFF	TGCAGCACTACCGGGACTACCTACAATGAGCAGTTCTTC
TRBJ1-5	.	.	TRBV12-3/TRBV12-4	CASSFGQGVSNQPQHF	TGTGCCAGCAGTTTTGGGCAGGGAGTGTCAAATCAGCCCCAGCATTTT
TRBJ1-5	.	TRBD1	TRBV12-3/TRBV12-4	CASSLIIGGTGGQPQHF	TGTGCCAGCAGTTTGATTATAGGAGGGACAGGGGGTCAGCCCCAGCATTTT
TRBJ2-3	.	.	TRBV7-8	CASSHRGATTDTQYF	TGTGCCAGCAGCCACCGGGGGGCCACCACAGATACGCAGTATTTT
TRBJ2-7	.	.	TRBV2	CASSVRQASREQYF	TGTGCCAGCAGTGTAAGACAGGCCTCCCGGGAGCAGTACTTC
TRBJ2-1	.	TRBD2	TRBV14	CASSRGGAVNEQFF	TGTGCCAGCAGCCGCGGGGGGGCTGTCAATGAGCAGTTCTTC
TRBJ1-2	few	TRBD1	TRBV5-4	CASSLVGTVASSYTF	TGTGCCAGCAGCTTGGTCGGGACAGTGGCCTCTAGCTACACCTTC
TRBJ2-2	.	.	TRBV12-5	CASGLFPGELFF	TGTGCTAGTGGTTTGTTCCCCGGGGAGCTGTTTTTT
TRBJ1-6	.	.	TRBV6-1	CASSPVYLLTEYNSPLHF	TGTGCCAGCAGCCCCGTCTATCTGTTAACGGAATATAATTCACCCCTCCACTTT
TRBJ1-2	.	.	TRBV5-1	CASSLGPPDGYTF	TGCGCCAGCAGCTTGGGCCCACCGGATGGCTACACCTTC
TRBJ2-7	.	TRBD1	TRBV20-1	CSGQNRGVSYEQYF	TGCAGTGGACAGAACAGGGGAGTTTCCTACGAGCAGTACTTC
TRBJ2-5	few	.	TRBV7-2	CASSFTRDQETQYF	TGTGCCAGCAGCTTCACGAGGGACCAGGAGACCCAGTACTTC
TRBJ2-1	few	.	TRBV2	CASSNYRGNEQFF	TGTGCCAGCAGTAATTACCGGGGGAATGAGCAGTTCTTC
TRBJ2-2	few	.	TRBV6-5	CASSYRGPTGELFF	TGTGCCAGCAGTTACCGGGGGCCCACCGGGGAGCTGTTTTTT
TRBJ2-3	few	.	TRBV11-2	CASSLAGAPTDTQYF	TGTGCCAGCAGCTTAGCGGGCGCACCCACAGATACGCAGTATTTT
TRBJ2-3	few	TRBD2	TRBV6-1	CATRALAGTLGTQYF	TGTGCCACCAGAGCCCTAGCGGGGACCCTTGGCACGCAGTATTTT
TRBJ1-5	medium-sized	.	TRBV6-2/TRBV6-3	CASKAGNQPQHF	TGTGCCAGCAAAGCAGGCAATCAGCCCCAGCATTTT
TRBJ1-2	medium-sized	TRBD1	TRBV20-1	CSARDLTGGFSGYTF	TGCAGTGCTAGAGATCTCACAGGGGGCTTCAGTGGCTACACCTTC